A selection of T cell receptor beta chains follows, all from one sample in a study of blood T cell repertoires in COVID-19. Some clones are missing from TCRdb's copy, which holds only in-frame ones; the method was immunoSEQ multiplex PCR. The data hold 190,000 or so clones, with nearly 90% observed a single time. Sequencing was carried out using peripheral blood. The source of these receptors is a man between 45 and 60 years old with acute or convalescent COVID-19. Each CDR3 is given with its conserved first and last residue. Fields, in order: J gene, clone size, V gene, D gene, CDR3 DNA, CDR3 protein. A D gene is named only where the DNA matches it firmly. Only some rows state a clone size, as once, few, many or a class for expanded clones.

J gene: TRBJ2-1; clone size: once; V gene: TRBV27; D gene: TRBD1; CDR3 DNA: TGTGCCAGCAGCCCAAGGACAGGGGGCGATGAGCAGTTCTTC; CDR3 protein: CASSPRTGGDEQFF
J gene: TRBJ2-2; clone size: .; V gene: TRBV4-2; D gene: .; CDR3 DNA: TGTGCCAGCAGCCAAGGAGGGCGGAACACCGGGGAGCTGTTTTTT; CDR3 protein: CASSQGGRNTGELFF
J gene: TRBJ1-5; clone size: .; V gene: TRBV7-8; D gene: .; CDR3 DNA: TGTGCCAGCAGCTTAGAGGAGGGCAATCAGCCCCAGCATTTT; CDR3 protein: CASSLEEGNQPQHF
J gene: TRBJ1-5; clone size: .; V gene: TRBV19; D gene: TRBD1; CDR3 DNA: TGTGCCAGTAGTACCGACAGGGAAGGTCAGCCCCAGCATTTT; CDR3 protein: CASSTDREGQPQHF
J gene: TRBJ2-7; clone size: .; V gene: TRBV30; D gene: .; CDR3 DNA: TGTGCCTGGAGTGATATTTCCAGACAGGTCGGTGAGCAGTACTTC; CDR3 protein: CAWSDISRQVGEQYF
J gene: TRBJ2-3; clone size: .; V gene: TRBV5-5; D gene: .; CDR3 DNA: TGTGCCAGCAGCTTGGCCGGCAGGGAAACAGATACGCAGTATTTT; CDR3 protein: CASSLAGRETDTQYF
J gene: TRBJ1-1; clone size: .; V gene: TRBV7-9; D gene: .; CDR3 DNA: TGTGCCAGCAGCCGGAGTGGGGGGGCGTTAAGGAACACTGAAGCTTTCTTT; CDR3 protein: CASSRSGGALRNTEAFF
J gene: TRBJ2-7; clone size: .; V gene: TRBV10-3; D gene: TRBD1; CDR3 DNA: TGTGCCATCCGGACAGGGGGTACCTACGAGCAGTACTTC; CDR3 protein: CAIRTGGTYEQYF
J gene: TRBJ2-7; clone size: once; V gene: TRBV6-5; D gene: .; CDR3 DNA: TGTGCCAGCAGTTACTCGACCGGGTTATACGAGCAGTACTTC; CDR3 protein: CASSYSTGLYEQYF
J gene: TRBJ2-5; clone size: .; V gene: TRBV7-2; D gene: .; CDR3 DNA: TGTGCCAGCAGCTTACCCTGGCGGAGGTCCGGTCAACGGGAGACCCAGTACTTC; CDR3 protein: CASSLPWRRSGQRETQYF
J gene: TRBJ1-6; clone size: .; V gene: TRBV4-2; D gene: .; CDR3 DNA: TGTGCCAGCAGCCAAGAAGTTTGGGCTATCAAGAGCTCCTATAATTCACCCCTCCACTTT; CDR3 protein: CASSQEVWAIKSSYNSPLHF
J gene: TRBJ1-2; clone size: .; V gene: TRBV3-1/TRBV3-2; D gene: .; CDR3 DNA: TGTGCCAGCAGCCTGTATCGTGTTAGTGGCTACACCTTC; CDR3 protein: CASSLYRVSGYTF
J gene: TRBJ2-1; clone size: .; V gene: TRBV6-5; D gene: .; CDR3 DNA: TGTGCCAGCAGTTACACTGGTGACAGGACAAATGAGCAGTTCTTC; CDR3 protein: CASSYTGDRTNEQFF
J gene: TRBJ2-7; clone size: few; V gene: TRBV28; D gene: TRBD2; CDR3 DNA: TGTGCCAGCCGTAGCGGGATTAGATCCTACGAGCAGTACTTC; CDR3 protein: CASRSGIRSYEQYF
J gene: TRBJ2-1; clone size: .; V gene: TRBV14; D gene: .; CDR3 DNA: TGTGCCAGCAGCCCCCTGGGGGGGGCTAACAATGAGCAGTTCTTC; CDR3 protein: CASSPLGGANNEQFF
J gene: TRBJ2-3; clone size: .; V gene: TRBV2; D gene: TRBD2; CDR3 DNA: TGTGCCAGCAAACTAGCGGGAGGGCCCCCAGATACGCAGTATTTT; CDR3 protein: CASKLAGGPPDTQYF
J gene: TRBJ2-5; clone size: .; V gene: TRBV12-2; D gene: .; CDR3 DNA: TGTGCAAGTCGCTTAGTTTATAGTCAAGAGACCCAGTACTTC; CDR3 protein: CASRLVYSQETQYF
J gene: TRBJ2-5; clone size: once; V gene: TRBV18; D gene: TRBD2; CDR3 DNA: TGTGCCAGCTCACCTTCTATACAGCGGGGACAAGAGACCCAGTACTTC; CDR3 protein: CASSPSIQRGQETQYF
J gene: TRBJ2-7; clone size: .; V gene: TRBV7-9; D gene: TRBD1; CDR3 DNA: TGTGCCAGCAGCCCTCGACCGGGACAGGGGTACGAGCAGTACTTC; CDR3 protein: CASSPRPGQGYEQYF
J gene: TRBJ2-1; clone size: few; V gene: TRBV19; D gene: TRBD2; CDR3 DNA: TGTGCCAGTAGCTACGTAGGGGGAGCGGGAGGGCCCTCCGCCAATGAGCAGTTCTTC; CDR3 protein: CASSYVGGAGGPSANEQFF
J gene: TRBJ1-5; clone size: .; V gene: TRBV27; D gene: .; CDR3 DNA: TGTGCCAGCAGGGGGCTCCTAAATCAGCCCCAGCATTTT; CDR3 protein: CASRGLLNQPQHF
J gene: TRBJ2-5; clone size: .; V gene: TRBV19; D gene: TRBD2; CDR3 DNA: TGTGCCAGCCTGGGAGGGGATCGGGAGACCCAGTACTTC; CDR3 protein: CASLGGDRETQYF
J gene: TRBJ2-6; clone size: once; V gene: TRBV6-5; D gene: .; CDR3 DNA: TGTGCCAGCACCCCGAGTCAAAGGGCCAACGTCCTGACTTTC; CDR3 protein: CASTPSQRANVLTF
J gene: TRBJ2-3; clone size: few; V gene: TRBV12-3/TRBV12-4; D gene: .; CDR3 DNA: TGTGCCAGCACCTCCGCAGATACGCAGTATTTT; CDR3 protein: CASTSADTQYF
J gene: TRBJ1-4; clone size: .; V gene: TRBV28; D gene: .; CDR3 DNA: TGTGCCAGCAGTGCCTACAGAGCAACTAATGAAAAACTGTTTTTT; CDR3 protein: CASSAYRATNEKLFF
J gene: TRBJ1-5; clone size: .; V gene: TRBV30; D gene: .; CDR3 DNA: TGTGCCTGGTCGTACAGTGATAGCAATCAGCCCCAGCATTTT; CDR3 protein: CAWSYSDSNQPQHF